What follows are 8 T cell receptor beta chains derived from one specimen sequenced in a study of shared clonotypes between healthy human individuals. Assay: immunoSEQ multiplex PCR; the TCRdb copy retains only in-frame clones and omits some. This sample yields 1.6 million or so clones, of which around 97% are seen a single time; roughly 1.1% belongs to the top ten. Sequencing was done on a sample of naive CD4+ T cells sorted from blood. Subset of the sample: CD45RA+ positively selected. Receptor source: a man younger than 45 in good health.

V usage is TRBV5-1 and J usage is TRBJ2-2, with 9 bases identical to TRBD1. V dropped 0 bases and J dropped 6; count of bases not matched to a gene: 6. Germline CDR1 is SGHRS and CDR2 is YFSETQ. The CDR3 extends over 16 amino acids. The CDR3 sequence is CASSLAGQGGSGELFF. CDR3 nucleotides: TGCGCCAGCAGCTTGGCGGGACAGGGCGGGTCCGGGGAGCTGTTTTTT.

The rearrangement links TRBV6-1 to TRBJ2-7; D unclear. This CDR3 has 15 residues. Looked up from germline, CDR1 is MNHNS and CDR2 is SASEGT. The ends were cut back, 4 bases at V and 2 bases at J, with 15 bases in the middle. The CDR3 coding sequence is TGTGCCAGCAGTGTCCCAGGACCTAGGCCCTACGAGCAGTACTTC. Amino acids: CASSVPGPRPYEQYF.

For this clone: Other DNA sequences from this sample encode an identical CDR3 as well. This sequence joins TRBV28 and TRBJ1-1; D gene unclear. The germline V and J ends were trimmed by 6 bases and 5 bases, with 10 bases remaining between them. The CDR3 extends over 12 amino acids. Germline values: CDR1 MDHEN, CDR2 SYDVKM. The CDR3 DNA sequence: TGTGCCAGCAGCTCCACAGCTACTGAAGCTTTCTTT. It encodes CASSSTATEAFF.

This chain uses TRBV6-1 with TRBJ1-2, with 7 bases matching TRBD1. This CDR3 is built from 15 residues. J was trimmed by 6 bases and V by 3 bases; bases with no gene match: 10. Per germline, CDR1 MNHNS and CDR2 SASEGT. The CDR3 region is CASSDPGQFPNGYTF. CDR3 DNA: TGTGCCAGCAGTGACCCGGGACAGTTCCCGAATGGCTACACCTTC.

Note on this clone: The sample carries other DNA sequences with the same CDR3. The J gene is TRBJ2-2, the V gene TRBV5-1; maybe TRBD1 (6 bases). Germline V gene data show CDR1 as SGHRS and CDR2 as YFSETQ. Trimming took off 0 bases at V and 2 bases at J, with 8 bases between the two ends. CDR3 size: 15 residues. The CDR3 sequence: CASSLEDSNTGELFF. The CDR3 DNA reads TGCGCCAGCAGCTTGGAGGACAGCAACACCGGGGAGCTGTTTTTT.

This CDR3 reads CASTPGGPSGNTIYF. For the CDR3, the DNA is TGTGCCAGCACCCCGGGGGGACCCTCTGGAAACACCATATATTTT. The rearrangement joins TRBV6-6 to TRBJ1-3; a weak D match, TRBD1 (5 bases). The CDR3 covers 15 residues. Germline V gives CDR1 MNHNY, CDR2 SVGAGI (reference sequence). The V and J ends lost 7 bases and 0 bases respectively, with 13 bases between them.

The genes are TRBV11-2 and TRBJ2-5, with TRBD2 as a possible D gene (5 bases). Trimming shortened V by 5 bases and J by 9 bases, and 7 bases separated the two germline ends. This CDR3 is built from 10 residues. Germline CDR1 and CDR2: SGHAT and FQNNGV. The CDR3 DNA reads as TGTGCCAGCAGCCAGGAGGCCCAGTACTTC. Protein: CASSQEAQYF. The complete variable domain, with remaining parts taken from reference TRBV11-2 and TRBJ2-5, reads EAGVAQSPRYKIIEKRQSVAFWCNPISGHATLYWYQQILGQGPKLLIQFQNNGVVDDSQLPKDRFSAERLKGVDSTLKIQPAKLEDSAVYLCASSQEAQYFGPGTRLLVL.

In this sample, this clone turned up a few times. The same CDR3 arises from other DNA sequences in this sample as well. The gene calls are TRBV7-2 and TRBJ2-5; D not resolved. Deletions cut 5 bases from V and 5 bases from J, with 9 bases between. The CDR3 covers 12 residues. Germline values: CDR1 SGHTA, CDR2 FQGNSA. The CDR3 loop is CASSLTQETQYF. The CDR3 DNA reads TGTGCCAGCAGCCTAACCCAGGAGACCCAGTACTTC.